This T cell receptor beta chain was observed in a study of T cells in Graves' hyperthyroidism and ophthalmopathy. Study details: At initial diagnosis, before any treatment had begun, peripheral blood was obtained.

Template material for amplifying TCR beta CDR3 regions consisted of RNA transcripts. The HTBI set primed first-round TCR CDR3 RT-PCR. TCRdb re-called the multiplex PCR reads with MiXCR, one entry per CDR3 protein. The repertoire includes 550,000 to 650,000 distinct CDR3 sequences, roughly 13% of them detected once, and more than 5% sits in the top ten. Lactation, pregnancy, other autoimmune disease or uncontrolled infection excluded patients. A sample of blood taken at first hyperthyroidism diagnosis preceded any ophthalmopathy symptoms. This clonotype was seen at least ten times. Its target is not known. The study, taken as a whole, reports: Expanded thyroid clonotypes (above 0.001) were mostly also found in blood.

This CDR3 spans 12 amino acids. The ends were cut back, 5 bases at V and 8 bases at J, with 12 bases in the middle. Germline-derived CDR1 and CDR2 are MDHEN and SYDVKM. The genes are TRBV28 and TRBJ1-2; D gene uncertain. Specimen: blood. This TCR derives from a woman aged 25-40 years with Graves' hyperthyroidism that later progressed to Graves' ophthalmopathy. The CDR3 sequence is CASSISPAGYTF. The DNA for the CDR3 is TGTGCCAGCAGTATTAGTCCGGCCGGCTACACCTTC.